This T cell receptor beta chain appears in the sequencing data of a study of T cells after yellow fever vaccination (dated by TCRdb to the late 2010s). In terms of the full investigation: The SMART-Seq v4 Ultra Low Input RNA kit was used to prepare libraries from fractions with low cell numbers. Blood was drawn at multiple timepoints before and after primary and secondary immunization, with bulk PBMC replicates and cell subsets isolated. The cohort comprised two healthy male donors, one aged 18 to 29 and one aged 30 to 39 years. To follow T-cell clones before and after primary and booster YFV17D yellow fever vaccination, bulk TCR alpha and beta repertoires were sequenced over time. The study at large found these results: Because the study included only a couple of donors, the extent to which the findings can be generalized is limited. The secondary T-cell response was found to be weaker but faster than the primary response, with a peak reached on day 5 rather than on day 15. Most clones expanded after primary vaccination (approximately 95% of CD4 and roughly 88% of CD8) were re-detected after the booster, suggesting that broad memory maintenance occurred. Because abundant contaminating clonotypes from the bulk population could be contained in FACS-sorted repertoires, computational filtering was required. A small fraction of clonotypes appeared in both the CD4 and CD8 compartments, likely as a result of convergent recombination.

This clonotype was picked up a small number of times. The antigen this receptor binds is unknown. No base qualities exist here, and no much larger clone lies one base off it. TCR cDNA was synthesized by 5'RACE template switching, through which a universal primer site and unique molecular identifiers were introduced. cDNA synthesis was primed from both the TCR alpha and TCR beta constant segments. Two PCR steps were used to amplify libraries, with sample barcodes and sequencing adapters being added in the second step. Sequencing of the libraries was done on either Illumina HiSeq 2500 (2x100 bp) or NovaSeq (2x150 bp). The paper's data handling went like this. MIGEC handled demultiplexing of reads and collapsing into UMI consensus sequences, while MiXCR performed V(D)J alignment. Using edgeR on replicate PBMC samples, clonotypes were called vaccine-responding if FDR was below 0.01 and the log2 fold change was above 5 up to day 15. CD4 or CD8 identity was assigned to each bulk clonotype according to whether the clonotype was present at higher abundance in the sequenced CD4 repertoire or the sequenced CD8 repertoire. The raw public reads went through TCRdb reprocessing: fastp at Q25, MiXCR clone calling, in-frame beta chains kept. A single entry per CDR3 protein holds the most common genes and DNA from its merged rows. The V and J calls and clone size are TCRdb's, not the authors'. This sample is represented by a few hundred thousand distinct CDR3 sequences; about a sixth of them were singletons. The top ten clonotypes cover approximately 15% of the sample.

There are 13 amino acids in the CDR3, from cysteine to phenylalanine inclusive. Only the CDR3 part of the read is kept: 39 bases, read in frame from the first base. As encoded in the germline V gene, CDR1 is KGHDR while CDR2 is SFDVKD. Deletion took 4 bases off V and 4 bases off J, with a span of 9 bases between the germline ends. What the treatment or condition label conveys for this sample: live attenuated yellow fever vaccine strain. At each blood-draw timepoint, two biological replicates of bulk PBMCs were collected. A standard Ficoll-Paque protocol was used to isolate PBMCs from peripheral blood. RNA was extracted with TriZol from bulk PBMCs, CD4 and CD8 fractions, and dextramer-positive and dextramer-negative fractions.

Recombination linked TRBV24-1 to TRBJ2-5; TRBD1 is possibly the D segment (5 matching bases). The source of this sequence is a man aged 18 to 29 who received the YFV17D yellow fever vaccine. The sequenced sample was PBMCs, obtained 4 to 5 days after the first yellow fever vaccination. The DNA sequence follows: TGTGCCACCAGTGAGTCGACAGTAGAGACCCAGTACTTC. This is translated as CATSESTVETQYF.